This T cell receptor (beta chain) is drawn from a study of cytomegalovirus exposure and HLA in healthy donors (dated by TCRdb to 2017 to 2019). Concerning the study at large: An earlier analysis of about 530 of the donors reported 276 Gb of sequence data and 117 million unique TCR beta sequences obtained from about 179 million T cells. Along with the 666-subject first cohort, a separate validation cohort of 120 different subjects was used. A later genetic analysis used genome-wide SNP genotypes for about 65% of the 666 donors, treating that subset as a discovery cohort. Rather than drawing on any new phenotypic data, the later analysis identified candidate immune exposures from TCR beta sequences and the way those sequences occurred across donors. All discovery cohort repertoires had been generated using a single sequencing platform. The study profiled the T cell repertoires of 550 to 700 subjects by immunosequencing and related them to cytomegalovirus serostatus. Roughly 300 gigabases of sequencing data and approximately 91 million unique TCR sequences made up an early release that covered about 640 HLA-typed donors. To predict cytomegalovirus infection status, the study combined high-throughput TCR immunosequencing, statistical association of individual TCRs with disease status, and machine learning. An earlier analysis of around 540 of the donors applied high-throughput TCR beta sequencing to assess whether each TCR beta V gene segment acted as functional or pseudogenic. Both class I and class II loci were covered by HLA typing, at four-digit resolution. Among a few hundred genotyped donors of the cohort, an average of approximately 240,000 unique TCR beta nucleotide sequences were sequenced per donor, around a sixth of them non-productive. Of the roughly 400 genotyped donors, less than 90% were placed in the genetic ancestry cluster associated with self-reported Caucasian donors. Because of strong linkage in the cohort, a handful of DR-DQ haplotypes were treated as single units for association and clustering. The study aimed to test whether cataloging public T cell receptors could reveal signatures of past pathogen exposure. The number of donors typed differed by locus, with 629-630 for A, B, C, DRB1 and DQB1, around 500 for DQA1, under 610 for DPA1, and under 490 for DPB1. Donor age, sex, ethnicity and CMV serostatus were compiled alongside the repertoire data. A later analysis re-examined previously published TCR beta repertoires from roughly 650 donors and added high-resolution HLA genotyping to investigate patterns of TCR occurrence. Summary of the overall study and its limitations: Specific HLA alleles were associated with 15,000 to 20,000 TCR beta sequences at a false discovery rate of 0.05 in a later analysis. In this cohort, only TCR beta chains were sequenced, and detectable features were limited by the absence of alpha or paired-chain data. The presence/absence analyses assumed that sequencing depth was roughly uniform across donors, and that assumption may not be true. A cluster of highly shared sequence variants was judged likely to represent a technical artifact of the sequencing pipeline. Three of the identified cytomegalovirus-associated TCR beta chains were confirmed in vitro to be specific for cytomegalovirus antigens. The earlier analysis of around 600 of the donors excluded seventeen rarely observed V segments, including chromosome 9 orphons, because counts were too low. A further reported finding was that TCR beta sequences accurately predicted the HLA-A and HLA-B alleles for most subjects in the first cohort. Correlated functional status among segregating V segments might reflect linkage disequilibrium, but an unknown experimental factor could not be ruled out. According to the authors, the approach could potentially be generalized to other disease states and immunological phenotypes. An earlier analysis of some 590 of the donors showed that most TCR beta V segments appeared in productive rearrangements either about 87% or about 30% of the time, which broadly matched IMGT annotations. Most CMV-associated TCR beta chains appeared to be HLA-restricted in a later analysis, and the HLA associations seemed to be driven largely by CMV exposure. Compared with the roughly 700-donor mean, donors in an Asian-associated ancestry cluster had fewer N-insertions in productive TCRs, according to a later genetic analysis. An association between a missense DCLRE1C variant and V-gene and J-gene trimming of TCR beta chains was found in a later genetic analysis and replicated in an independent cohort. Cytomegalovirus status was reported to be diagnosed by the classifier with high specificity and sensitivity in both the original and validation cohorts. In a later analysis, several top co-occurrence clusters were reported to appear linked to parvovirus B19, influenza, CMV and Epstein-Barr virus. Most TCR sequences were observed very rarely across donors, whereas some public TCRs were present in many individuals. Compared with equally common non-associated chains, HLA-associated TCR beta chains in a later analysis were more clonally expanded and had lower generation probabilities. The 87-base-pair reads could not distinguish some IMGT-functional V segments, including TRBV6-2 and TRBV6-3, so those segments were excluded. Because some donors lacked HLA typing at each locus, the association tests relied only on the typed subset. In a later analysis, the rate of TCR association differed among HLA loci, with DRB1 alleles having the most associated TCRs and HLA-C alleles having the fewest. Assigning TCR associations to individual alleles was difficult when HLA alleles, especially DR and DQ, strongly co-occurred. Immune exposure information for the cohort was limited to CMV serostatus. A total of 150 or so TCR beta chains were listed by the study as associated with cytomegalovirus.

Note on this clone: This receptor's antigen is unknown. No much larger clone is present one base from it, and per-base qualities are unavailable.

Taken from cysteine to phenylalanine, the CDR3 has 14 residues. Left in the record is the CDR3 DNA by itself, 42 bases read in frame from the first base. CDR1 and CDR2, per the germline V gene, are MDHEN and SYDVKM. The germline V and J ends show losses of 7 bases and 3 bases respectively, and no gene match explains 6 bases of the junction. Library preparation used the immunoSEQ multiplex PCR assay. For the multiplex PCR, a mixture combining 60 forward primers for TCR Vbeta segments and 13 reverse primers for TCR Jbeta segments was used. The CDR3 region of rearranged TCR beta genes was amplified from genomic DNA with a multiplex PCR assay. On the Illumina HiSeq System, the amplified TCR beta libraries were sequenced as 87-base-pair reads. As for the original processing: A later analysis counted tens of millions of unique TCR beta chains across the 666 repertoires, and around 12 million of these chains were shared by at least two donors. Raw reads were error-corrected and collapsed into unique sequences by a nearest-neighbor algorithm in which closely related sequences were merged to remove PCR and sequencing errors. V, D and J gene segments were assigned by aligning CDR3 sequences to IMGT reference sequences. Each retained sequence needed at least a six-nucleotide match to both a V gene segment and a J gene segment. Rearrangements were called productive when the CDR3 lacked stop codons and stayed in frame with V and J; all others were non-productive. CDR3 was defined according to IMGT convention as the region running from the second conserved V-encoded cysteine to the conserved J-encoded phenylalanine. The earlier analysis of about 610 of the donors excluded sequences that lacked an unambiguous match to a single V gene segment. In an earlier analysis of about 590 of the donors, a V segment was called functional when productive rearrangements were above 56.7%, and segregating when the standard deviation between donors exceeded 5%. To diagnose cytomegalovirus status from the catalog of TCR beta chain sequences, a statistical classification framework was built. In a later analysis, TCR nucleotide sequences were compared against IMGT/GENE-DB human TR gene sequences so that V and J genes could be assigned. Using the TCRdist pipeline, a later analysis assigned CDR3 sequences along with most-parsimonious VDJ recombination scenarios. A later analysis defined each TCR beta chain by its CDR3 amino acid sequence plus V-gene family, and excluded reads lacking a unique V-gene family. As a way to deal with suspected cross-contamination and a sequencing artifact, a later analysis dropped 640 or so nucleotide sequences that were highly shared and had low generation probability. For each public chain, a later analysis derived a clonal expansion index from normalized ranks of inferred template counts within each repertoire. Generation probabilities in a later analysis came from a VDJ recombination model fitted to out-of-frame rearrangements, and those results were checked against IGoR. In a later analysis, hypergeometric tests were used to score TCR-TCR, TCR-HLA and TCR-CMV co-occurrence, with a repertoire-size bias correction applied to TCR pairs. A later analysis estimated false discovery rates by permuting HLA or CMV assignments 20 times. A later analysis grouped co-occurring TCRs with DBSCAN, adding TCRdist sequence similarity when clustering within HLA-allele-positive subsets. Repertoires with fewer than 30,000 or more than 120,000 public chains were left out of co-occurrence clustering, as were five repertoires with anomalous nucleotide sharing. The table was pulled from immuneACCESS by TCRdb, which kept in-frame rearrangements only. Such tables lose some clones; where checked, under half of the loss comes from unresolved V genes, and the rest has no known cause. The DNA gave D and trimming, while V, J and clone size come from that table. In all, the sample holds 140,000 to 150,000 clones, and about 73% of those were seen once. Roughly 2% of the sample belongs to the ten largest clones.

In total, approximately 610 healthy bone marrow donors made up the cohort. At the time of sampling, every cohort member was nominally healthy, though immune exposures that went unrecorded were likely present. The donor tested CMV seropositive and was one of the 289 seropositive cohort members. A peripheral blood sample was provided by each donor, and peripheral blood mononuclear cells were used for TCR beta sequencing. The Qiagen DNeasy Blood Extraction Kit was used to extract genomic DNA from the blood cell samples. This TCR was recovered from a woman in her sixties in good health and CMV-seropositive. Sequencing was done on a sample of PBMCs. The V and J segments used are TRBV28 and TRBJ1-1; TRBD1 fits 9 bases in the junction. The nucleotides are TGTGCCAGCATAAGGACAGGGGCCGACACTGAAGCTTTCTTT. This encodes CASIRTGADTEAFF. The full variable domain, completed from the reference TRBV28 and TRBJ1-1 proteins outside the CDR3, reads DVKVTQSSRYLVKRTGEKVFLECVQDMDHENMFWYRQDPGLGLRLIYFSYDVKMKEKGDIPEGYSVSREKKERFSLILESASTNQTSMYLCASIRTGADTEAFFGQGTRLTVV.